This T cell receptor beta chain was observed in a study of CD8 T cells in Susac syndrome (dated by TCRdb to about 2019). Study-wide context: The study used repertoire sequencing to test whether antigen drove CD8+ T cell activation and differentiation in Susac syndrome. CD8+ T cell repertoire clonality was compared between about a dozen healthy donors, around 14 Susac syndrome patients and roughly 15 multiple sclerosis patients.

RNA was extracted using the RNeasy kit, and about 0.45 to 1 microgram was reverse transcribed with random hexamers. The immunoSEQ multiplex PCR assay, which covers 54 Vbeta and 13 Jbeta segments, was used to amplify TCR beta CDR3 regions. PCR amplification bias was corrected using a synthetic template baseline for primer optimization and computational correction. The paper's processing steps were these. Reads were annotated to V, D and J genes according to IMGT and were analyzed with immunoSEQ Analyzer, with only productive sequences retained. To calculate clonality, Shannon entropy was normalized by log2 of the number of productive unique sequences and then subtracted from one. For each patient and control, public and private clones were evaluated within the 100 most prevalent clones. Susac-specific clones were defined as absent from healthy and MS cohorts, around 970 published viral clones and other ImmuneACCESS disease sequences. TCRdb cleaned the public reads at Q25 with fastp, built clones with MiXCR and kept in-frame beta chains. Every distinct CDR3 protein forms one entry, paired with its most common genes and DNA. It is TCRdb's table, rather than the study itself, that gives the V and J calls and clone size. This sample has some 90,000 distinct CDR3 sequences in its table, and roughly 91% of those were observed once. 0.25% to 0.4% of the sample goes to the ten largest clones.

The paper as a whole reports these results and caveats: The TCR sequencing and HLA analysis was acknowledged to have included a relatively small number of individuals.

This clonotype showed up just once. It has no known antigen specificity. No base quality values were provided; no much bigger clone lies one nucleotide off. One read offers little support. High-throughput TCR beta sequencing profiled peripheral blood CD8+ and CD4+ T cells from healthy donors, Susac syndrome patients and multiple sclerosis patients. Healthy donors were age- and sex-matched controls. Bulk CD8+ and CD4+ T cells were purified magnetically by negative isolation, whereas CD8+ TEMRA cells were enriched by FACS. Blood was drawn into EDTA tubes, processed within 24 hours, and PBMCs were isolated by density gradient centrifugation. PBMCs intended for TCR sequencing were frozen in liquid nitrogen and were later thawed in a 37 degrees C water bath. A purity of at least 90% was achieved for sorted or isolated CD4+, CD8+ and CD8+ TEMRA cells. Specimen: CD8+ T cells from PBMCs. The sequence was collected from a human donor in good health.

The bases are TGTGCCAGCAGCATCGGGACTAGCGGGGACTCTCGCACAGATACGCAGTATTTT. This encodes CASSIGTSGDSRTDTQYF. This chain is built from TRBV27 and TRBJ2-3, with TRBD2 matching 13 junction bases. From its cysteine to its phenylalanine, the CDR3 spans 18 amino acids. The only DNA kept is the CDR3, 54 bases in frame from the first base. Germline trimming: 6 bases from V, 1 base from J; junction bases outside gene matches: 10. Taken from the germline V gene (reference sequence), the CDR1 and CDR2 loops are MNHEY and SMNVEV.